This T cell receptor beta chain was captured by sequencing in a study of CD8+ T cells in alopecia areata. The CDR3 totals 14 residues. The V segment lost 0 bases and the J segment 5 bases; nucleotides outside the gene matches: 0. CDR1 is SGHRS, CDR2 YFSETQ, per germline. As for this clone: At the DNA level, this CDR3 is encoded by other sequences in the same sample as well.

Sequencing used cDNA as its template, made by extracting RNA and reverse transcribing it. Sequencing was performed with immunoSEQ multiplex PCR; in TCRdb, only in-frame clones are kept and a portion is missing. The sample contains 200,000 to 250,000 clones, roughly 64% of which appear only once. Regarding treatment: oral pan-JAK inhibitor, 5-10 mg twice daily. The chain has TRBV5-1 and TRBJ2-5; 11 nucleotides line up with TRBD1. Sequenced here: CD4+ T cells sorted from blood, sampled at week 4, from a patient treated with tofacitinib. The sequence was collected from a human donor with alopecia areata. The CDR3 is CASSLGTGGETQYF. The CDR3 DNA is TGCGCCAGCAGCTTGGGGACAGGGGGCGAGACCCAGTACTTC.